This T cell receptor beta chain originates from a study of shared clonotypes between healthy human individuals. This clone was detected only once. Profiling relied on immunoSEQ multiplex PCR, and the TCRdb table lists in-frame clones only, not all of them. This table holds approximately 2,300,000 clones, about nine tenths found once. Sequenced: naive CD4+ T cells from PBMCs. Subset denoted: CD45RA+ positively selected. The source of this sequence is a man between 18 and 29 years old in good health. Some clones in this sample may be carry-over from other donors' samples.

The CDR3 DNA reads as TGTGCCAGCACCCTTCAGGGATCTACCTACGAGCAGTACTTC. This sequence encodes CASTLQGSTYEQYF. This chain links TRBV21-1 with TRBJ2-7; the D call in the table, TRBD1, was not verified against the DNA. TRBV21-1 represents a pseudogene. CDR3 size: 14 residues.